The 7 T cell receptor beta chains below all came from one sample that was sequenced in a study of T cell changes during pregnancy in multiple sclerosis. Measured with immunoSEQ multiplex PCR; TCRdb has only the in-frame clones, and not every one. The profile shows 100,000 or so clones, 75% to 95% of them singletons. The sequences come from peripheral blood, collected in the second trimester of pregnancy. Receptors originate from a female donor with multiple sclerosis, enrolled in a pregnancy study.

The CDR3 nucleotides read TGTGCCAGCAGTTCCCGGCGGGAGGGCCGCTACGAGCAGTACTTC. Its protein product is CASSSRREGRYEQYF. The chain is built from TRBV28 and TRBJ2-7, with 9 nucleotides matching TRBD2. The CDR3 extends over 15 amino acids. V was pared by 4 bases and J by 3 bases, with 7 bases of the junction left unmatched. Germline V CDR1 and CDR2: MDHEN, SYDVKM.

The chain joins TRBV6-1 to TRBJ2-6; possible D gene TRBD1, 6 bases. The CDR3 has 15 residues. With 8 bases removed from V and 3 bases from J, the gap between germline ends came to 14 bases. The germline V gene encodes CDR1 MNHNS and CDR2 SASEGT. The CDR3 DNA reads TGTGCCAGCTCTCTATCAGGGGTTGGGGCCAACGTCCTGACTTTC. This translates into CASSLSGVGANVLTF.

V usage is TRBV2 and J usage is TRBJ1-2; 7 bases agree with TRBD1. Unmatched junction bases numbered 11, after V lost 6 bases and J lost 4 bases. The CDR3 runs to 15 residues. Germline V lookup: CDR1 SNHLY, CDR2 FYNNEI. Here the CDR3 reads CASSARDSSVYGYTF. The CDR3 DNA reads as TGTGCCAGCAGCGCCCGGGACAGCTCGGTCTATGGCTACACCTTC.

The chain employs TRBV9 and TRBJ2-1; TRBD2 matches 7 bases. V trimming: 7 bases; J trimming: 3 bases; junction bases outside the gene matches: 1. The germline CDR1 and CDR2 sequences are SGDLS and YYNGEE. The CDR3 is 12 residues long. The CDR3 spells CASGDYYNEQFF. CDR3 nucleotides: TGTGCCAGCGGGGACTACTACAATGAGCAGTTCTTC.

This chain uses TRBV6-6 with TRBJ2-7; no clear D. Germline V lookup: CDR1 MNHNY, CDR2 SVGAGI (reference sequence). The V end was cut by 6 bases, the J end by 3 bases, with 9 bases between. The CDR3 contains 12 residues. The CDR3 loop is CASSPLIYEQYF. CDR3 nucleotide sequence: TGTGCCAGCAGCCCCTTAATCTACGAGCAGTACTTC.

This chain connects TRBV27 to TRBJ1-5, with no clear D. V lost 5 bases and J lost 3, with 11 bases in between. This CDR3 has 14 amino acids. Germline-derived CDR1 and CDR2 are MNHEY and SMNVEV (reference sequence). The CDR3 reads CASSPINSNQPQHF. The CDR3 bases are TGTGCCAGCAGTCCTATCAATTCCAATCAGCCCCAGCATTTT.

The chain joins TRBV28 to TRBJ1-2; TRBD1 matches 8 bases. Germline values: CDR1 MDHEN, CDR2 SYDVKM. The J segment lost 0 bases and the V segment lost 7 bases, leaving 4 bases of the junction unmatched. The CDR3 runs to 14 residues. The CDR3 nucleotides read TGTGCCAGCATCAGGGGGCAAGCTAACTATGGCTACACCTTC. It translates to CASIRGQANYGYTF.